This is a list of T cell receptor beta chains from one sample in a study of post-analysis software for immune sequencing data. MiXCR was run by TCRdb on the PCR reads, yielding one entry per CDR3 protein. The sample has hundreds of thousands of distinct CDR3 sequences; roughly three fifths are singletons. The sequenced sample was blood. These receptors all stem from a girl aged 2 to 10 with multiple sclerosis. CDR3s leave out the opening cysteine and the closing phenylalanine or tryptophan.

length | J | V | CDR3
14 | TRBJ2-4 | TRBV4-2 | ASSPDRTKAKNIQY
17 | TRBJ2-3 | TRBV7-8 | ASSLMRQGPAGIGDTQY
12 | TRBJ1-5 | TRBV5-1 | ASSLDAGRQPQH
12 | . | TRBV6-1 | ASRERGLTYEQY
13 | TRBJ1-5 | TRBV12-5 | ASGLGQGTNQPQH
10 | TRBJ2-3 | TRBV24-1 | ATSLRGDAQY
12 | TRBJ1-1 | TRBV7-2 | ASTQTGAHTEAF
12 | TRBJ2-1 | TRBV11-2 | ASSLYRLNHEQF
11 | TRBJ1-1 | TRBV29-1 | SVSRTLNTEAF
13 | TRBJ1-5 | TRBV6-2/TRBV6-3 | ASSYSSGNNQPQH
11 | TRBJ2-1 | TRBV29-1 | SIRQGPYNEQF
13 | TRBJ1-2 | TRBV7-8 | ASSPGTGVNYGYT